Included here is one T cell receptor beta chain sequence, with context. The sample belongs to a study of control samples from healthy donors and cancer patients. Germline V gene lookup returns CDR1 LGHDT and CDR2 YNNKEL (reference sequence). V lost 1 base to trimming and J lost 1 base; unmatched junction nucleotides: 1. This CDR3 has 17 residues. Measured with immunoSEQ multiplex PCR; TCRdb has only the in-frame clones, and not every one. The repertoire holds approximately 100,000 clones, with more than 75% as singletons. The rearrangement uses TRBV3-1 (or the pseudogene TRBV3-2) and TRBJ2-3, with 14 bases identical to TRBD2. Sequenced: blood. This receptor was identified in a woman between 40 and 55 years old in good health. CDR3 region: CASSQGTSGGRTDTQYF. The CDR3 DNA sequence: TGTGCCAGCAGCCAAGGGACTAGCGGGGGGCGCACAGATACGCAGTATTTT.